This T cell receptor beta chain was documented in a study of human CD8 memory T cell subsets. Study findings and constraints: A similarly high level of diversity characterized stem-like memory and precursor exhausted T cells, unlike effector memory cells.

Concerning this clonotype: As yet, its antigen is unknown.

Preparation of the TCR beta libraries relied on UMI-labeled 5' RACE. TCRdb re-called the 5' RACE reads and gives one entry per CDR3 protein, without DNA. Here the sample table reports some 10,000 distinct CDR3 sequences. The CDR3 runs 14 residues. Germline V gene sequence: CDR1 SQVTM, CDR2 ANQGSEA. Exhausted-like traits marked the TPEX cells, which were CCR7+ PD-1+ TIGIT+ early memory CD8+ T cells. Enriched by negative magnetic separation, total CD8+ T cells were obtained. RNA was isolated from duplicate vials, each containing around 140,000 sorted CD8+ T cells, for every subset. J is TRBJ2-1 and V is TRBV29-1; TCRdb names TRBD2, which stays unverified in the absence of DNA. Material for sequencing was CD8+ T cells from PBMCs. This TCR was sampled from a human donor in good health. The chain's CDR3 is CSVVLAGVGNEQFF.